The TCR beta chain described here comes from a study of identical twins. The germline V gene has CDR1 DFQATT and CDR2 SNEGSKA (reference sequence). This CDR3 spans 15 amino acids. V lost 6 bases, J lost 8 bases, and 16 bases stayed unmatched. TCRdb re-derived calls from the 5' RACE reads in MiXCR, one entry per CDR3 protein. The data contain 350,000 to 600,000 distinct CDR3 sequences, approximately 15% of them singletons. These same records also appear under a second study, on yellow fever vaccine responses in identical twins.

The receptor was derived from a woman younger than 30 in good health. V is TRBV20-1 and J is TRBJ2-1; TRBD2 agrees at 7 bases. The sample was CD4+ T cells sorted from blood. CDR3 in amino acids: CSAQNARERPHEQFF. The CDR3 nucleotides read TGCAGTGCCCAAAATGCGCGGGAGCGTCCGCATGAGCAGTTCTTC.